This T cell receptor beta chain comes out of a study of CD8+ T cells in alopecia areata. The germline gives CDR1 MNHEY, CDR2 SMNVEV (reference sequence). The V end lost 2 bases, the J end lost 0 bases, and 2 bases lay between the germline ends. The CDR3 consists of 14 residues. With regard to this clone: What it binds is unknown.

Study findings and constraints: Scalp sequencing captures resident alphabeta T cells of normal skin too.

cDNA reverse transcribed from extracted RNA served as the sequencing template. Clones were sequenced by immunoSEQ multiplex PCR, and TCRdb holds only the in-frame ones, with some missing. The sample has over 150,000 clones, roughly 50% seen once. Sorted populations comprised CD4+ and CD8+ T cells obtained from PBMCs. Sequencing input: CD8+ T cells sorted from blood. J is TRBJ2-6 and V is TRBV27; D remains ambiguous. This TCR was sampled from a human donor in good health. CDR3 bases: TGTGCCAGCAGTTTAATCTCTGGGGCCAACGTCCTGACTTTC. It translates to CASSLISGANVLTF.